This is a list of T cell receptor beta chains from one sample in a study of blood T cell repertoires in COVID-19. Profiled with immunoSEQ multiplex PCR; TCRdb holds only in-frame clones, not every one. The sample consists of some 180,000 clones, 75% to 85% of them appearing once. Sequencing was done on a sample of peripheral blood. These receptors were collected from a human donor in a cohort sampled during active COVID-19. CDR3s include the opening cysteine and the closing phenylalanine or tryptophan.

cdr3_length | v_call | cdr3_aa
16 | TRBV4-1 | CASSHSEGAGTGELFF
18 | TRBV27 | CASSLIGPGAFYTGELFF
15 | TRBV5-4 | CASSSGTSGPYEQYF
15 | TRBV28 | CASRLTGFSNQPQHF
14 | TRBV28 | CASRQGDMNTEAFF
13 | TRBV28 | CASTKPDRNGYTF
15 | TRBV27 | CASSWLAGGPYEQYF
15 | TRBV5-1 | CASSRQVLSYNEQFF
18 | TRBV19 | CASSISRGGAGSYNEQFF
13 | TRBV10-3 | CAIRRQVHYGYTF
15 | TRBV29-1 | CSVGNGLTSYNEQFF
17 | TRBV4-2 | CASSQDPRREGPYEQFF
16 | TRBV10-1 | CASSPGSEWSNTEAFF
14 | TRBV7-7 | CASSPIQGAYEQYF
16 | TRBV21-1 | CASSKVGDFFYNEQFF
13 | TRBV9 | CASSVNSGYEQYF
16 | TRBV27 | CASSPTRLAGGRTQYF
16 | TRBV5-1 | CASSPRTGKYQETQYF
12 | TRBV6-5 | CASSYSNEKLFF
14 | TRBV9 | CASSVGQGGYEQYF
16 | TRBV4-1 | CASSPYGRESGGELFF
16 | TRBV4-1 | CASSQTTGTANTEAFF
12 | TRBV4-1 | CASSQGALEQYF
18 | TRBV3-1/TRBV3-2 | CASSQDRTSGSKTVRQFF
15 | TRBV6-4 | CAGRETSGLQGEQFF
17 | TRBV21-1 | CASSKEASGGITDTQYF
15 | TRBV28 | CASSPWTGGANVLTF
18 | TRBV4-1 | CASSHPPGLAGVEETQYF
13 | TRBV5-1 | CASSLVGTDEAFF
16 | TRBV3-1/TRBV3-2 | CASSRGLAGVSYEQYF
17 | TRBV11-2 | CASSLEVAAGGAGELFF
15 | TRBV6-5 | CASKSSGILLDTQYF
14 | TRBV18 | CASSPPSGVETQYF
15 | TRBV6-6 | CASSRDRDSNQPQHF
15 | TRBV6-5 | CASSLSGIPTSPLHF
14 | TRBV27 | CASRPAGESEKLFF
15 | TRBV27 | CASSLVSGRAYEQYF
17 | TRBV18 | CASSPELLAGNTGELFF
16 | TRBV28 | CASSSGPEREWDTQYF
19 | TRBV3-1/TRBV3-2 | CASSQAAGETLPKNSEQFF
12 | TRBV19 | CASRAVNTEAFF
19 | TRBV3-1/TRBV3-2 | CASSQAGQGQRGRGEKLFF
17 | TRBV11-2 | CASSLWGWTGENTEAFF
15 | TRBV5-1 | CASSLGYRAVDEQYF
16 | TRBV12-5 | CASGLGDRALNQPQHF
15 | TRBV18 | CASSETGGGLSGYTF
16 | TRBV7-8 | CASSLGGWSSYNEQFF
12 | TRBV25-1 | CASRTGEDGYTF
13 | TRBV19 | CASRRQGAGGYTF
14 | TRBV28 | CASSLPGLPREQYF
14 | TRBV6-5 | CASSYRDTNYGYTF
16 | TRBV18 | CASSPPNLAGNETQYF
14 | TRBV5-4 | CASSPRGDRDGYTF
16 | TRBV5-1 | CASSPANSQGADTQYF
15 | TRBV7-9 | CASGRWGRTGNTIYF
15 | TRBV5-4 | CASSLDGLAGQEQFF
16 | TRBV5-1 | CASSQTSGWRTDTQYF
19 | TRBV2 | CASSEIRTPTHSYNSPLHF